These 24 T cell receptor beta chains originate from one sample sequenced in a study of T-cell memory formation after mild COVID-19. TCRdb analysed the 5' RACE reads with MiXCR anew, one entry per CDR3 protein. This sample has roughly 240,000 distinct CDR3 sequences; under 20% occur once, and the top ten carry around 23%. Input material: PBMCs or a T cell subset sorted from them (not recorded which). The receptors come from a young man who had mild COVID-19 (a few samples of this study predate the infection). Cell type and time point are not known.

This clonotype was detected a few times. This chain joins TRBV7-9 and TRBJ1-2; TRBD1 aligns across 9 bases. This CDR3 is built from 15 residues. Germline loops: CDR1 SEHNR, CDR2 FQNEAQ (reference sequence). Trimming removed 5 bases from V and 4 bases from J; junction bases left unmatched: 8. CDR3 sequence reads: CASSPQPGQGYGYTF. The CDR3 DNA sequence: TGTGCCAGCAGCCCACAGCCGGGACAGGGCTATGGCTACACCTTC.

This sequence joins TRBV28 and TRBJ1-2, with 8 bases lining up with TRBD1. The CDR3 contains 16 residues. The germline CDR1 and CDR2 sequences are MDHEN and SYDVKM. V dropped 4 bases and J dropped 0; count of bases not matched to a gene: 7. Here the CDR3 reads CASSSSRQGTNYGYTF. The CDR3 DNA reads as TGTGCCAGCAGTTCCTCCCGACAGGGGACTAACTATGGCTACACCTTC.

This clonotype has at least ten counts. V usage is TRBV7-9 and J usage is TRBJ2-7; the match to TRBD1 covers 7 bases. Per germline, CDR1 SEHNR and CDR2 FQNEAQ (reference sequence). Trimming removed 6 bases from V and 2 bases from J; junction bases left unmatched: 7. CDR3 size: 14 residues. CDR3 sequence: CASSWGQRAYEQYF. CDR3 bases: TGTGCCAGCAGTTGGGGACAGAGAGCCTACGAGCAGTACTTC.

The table lists this clonotype with a few counts. The chain combines TRBV3-1 with TRBJ2-5; D call uncertain. The CDR3 length is 16 residues. Trimming left V 0 bases short and J 1 base short, with 12 bases between. Germline CDR1 LGHDT, CDR2 YNNKEL (reference sequence). CDR3 sequence (DNA): TGTGCCAGCAGCCAAGAGCCAGGACGGGCCCAAGAGACCCAGTACTTC. Translated, it gives CASSQEPGRAQETQYF.

The chain links TRBV7-9 to TRBJ1-6; no definite D call. V lost 7 bases and J 10 bases, leaving 20 bases between the germline ends. There are 15 residues in the CDR3. Germline CDR1 is SEHNR and CDR2 is FQNEAQ (reference sequence). The CDR3 region has the DNA TGTGCCAGCACCCCAAGAGGGCGGGAAGAATCACCCCTCCACTTT. This translates into CASTPRGREESPLHF.

The CDR3 region has the DNA TGCAGTGCTAGACTAGACAGGATAGTCAACACCGGGGAGCTGTTTTTT. It yields the protein CSARLDRIVNTGELFF. The chain uses TRBV20-1 and TRBJ2-2, with D tentatively TRBD1 (6 bases). The germline V gene has CDR1 DFQATT and CDR2 SNEGSKA (reference sequence). V was shortened by 2 bases and J by 2 bases, with 15 bases between the two germline ends. CDR3 length: 16 residues.

This chain uses TRBV2 with TRBJ2-7; D tentatively reads TRBD1 or TRBD2 (5 bases each). Germline V lookup: CDR1 SNHLY, CDR2 FYNNEI. V lost 6 bases and J lost 0, with 12 bases in between. The CDR3 is made up of 14 amino acids. In DNA form, the CDR3 reads TGTGCCAGCAGCCGGGGCCGCAACTCCTACGAGCAGTACGTC. Its translation: CASSRGRNSYEQYV.

This clonotype is a singleton in its sample. The chain couples TRBV12-3 or TRBV12-4 to TRBJ2-1; 9 bases match TRBD2. This CDR3 region has 12 residues. The trim removed 5 bases at V and 9 bases at J, leaving 2 bases unmatched. The CDR3 loop is CASSPGLAEQFF. The DNA of the CDR3 is TGTGCCAGCAGTCCGGGACTAGCTGAGCAGTTCTTC.

This clonotype was recorded at least ten times. V gene TRBV6-1 combines with J gene TRBJ2-1; 11 positions agree with TRBD2. V dropped 3 bases and J dropped 6; count of bases not matched to a gene: 1. The germline V gene encodes CDR1 MNHNS and CDR2 SASEGT. The CDR3 consists of 14 residues. The CDR3 protein is CASSDSGGANEQFF. The CDR3 DNA is TGTGCCAGCAGTGATAGCGGGGGGGCCAATGAGCAGTTCTTC.

This clonotype was detected a few times. In DNA, the CDR3 is TGTGCCATCAGTGCCCAGCGGGTCCCCTACAATGAGCAGTTCTTC. The encoded protein is CAISAQRVPYNEQFF. The chain has TRBV10-3 and TRBJ2-1; D is perhaps TRBD2 (6 bases). The CDR3 has 15 amino acids. The V gene's germline CDR1 is ENHRY and CDR2 SYGVKD. The V gene lost 4 bases and the J gene lost 2 bases, with 12 bases spanning the gap.

The chain links TRBV5-1 to TRBJ2-3; possibly TRBD1 or TRBD2 for D (5 bases each). Germline-derived CDR1 and CDR2 are SGHRS and YFSETQ. V lost 4 bases, J lost 5 bases, and 14 bases lay in between. This CDR3 has 14 residues. The DNA of the CDR3 is TGCGCCAGCAGCCCTACCGGGACCGAAGATACGCAGTATTTT. Encoded protein: CASSPTGTEDTQYF.

The chain couples TRBV10-3 to TRBJ2-3; 8 bases are a match to TRBD1. The trim removed 4 bases at V and 5 bases at J, leaving 8 bases unmatched. CDR1 ENHRY and CDR2 SYGVKD come from the germline V gene. The length of the CDR3 is 15 residues. This chain's CDR3 is CAISAGQGRRDTQYF. The CDR3 DNA reads as TGTGCCATCAGTGCCGGACAGGGAAGAAGAGATACGCAGTATTTT.

The genes are TRBV12-3 or TRBV12-4 and TRBJ2-5; D might be TRBD2 (7 bases). The CDR3 sequence is 14 residues long. Deletions cut 4 bases from V and 7 bases from J, with 16 bases between. CDR3 region: CASSSRGPQGTQYF. DNA of the CDR3: TGTGCCAGCAGTTCGCGGGGGCCCCAGGGGACCCAGTACTTC.

In its sample, this clonotype was seen a few times. The genes are TRBV1 and TRBJ2-7; the D call TRBD1 from the table was never checked on the DNA. TRBV1 is a pseudogene locus. The CDR3 spans 12 residues. CDR3 sequence: CTSSQGGSGQYV. DNA for the CDR3: TGCACCAGCAGCCAGGGGGGCTCCGGGCAGTACGTC.

The DNA for the CDR3 is TGTGCCAGCAGCTTAGTCGACAGGGGGCTCGACGAGCAGTACGTC. This encodes CASSLVDRGLDEQYV. The chain employs TRBV7-2 and TRBJ2-7; TRBD1 matches 10 bases. J gave up 5 bases and V 1 base, and 5 bases lay outside the gene matches. The CDR3 spans 15 residues. Germline CDR1 and CDR2: SGHTA and FQGNSA.

This chain connects TRBV9 to TRBJ2-3, with TRBD1 matching 10 bases. Germline CDR1 reads SGDLS; CDR2 reads YYNGEE. The V segment lost 3 bases and the J segment 4 bases; nucleotides outside the gene matches: 2. The CDR3 consists of 14 residues. CDR3 in amino acids: CASSGTGGPDTQYF. The CDR3 DNA reads TGTGCCAGCAGCGGGACAGGGGGGCCAGATACGCAGTATTTT.

This clonotype was counted a few times. The chain combines TRBV4-1 with TRBJ1-1; D is possibly TRBD1 (6 bases). Germline V lookup: CDR1 MGHRA, CDR2 YSYEKL. The CDR3 loop spans 17 amino acids. The V gene lost 2 bases and the J gene lost 1 base, with 17 bases spanning the gap. DNA of the CDR3: TGCGCCAGCAGCCAAAAAGTCAGGGGTGGGCGGAACACTGAAGCTTTCTTT. Its protein product is CASSQKVRGGRNTEAFF.

CDR3 nucleotide sequence: TGTGCCAGCAGCCAAGATCTCAAGACCCAGTACTTC. Its protein is CASSQDLKTQYF. This chain links TRBV3-1 with TRBJ2-5; D is ambiguous. CDR3 length: 12 residues. Between the trimmed V and J ends, which lost 0 bases and 6 bases, there was a span of 5 bases. CDR1 is LGHDT, CDR2 YNNKEL, per germline (reference sequence).

The chain links TRBV11-2 to TRBJ2-5; 10 bases are shared with TRBD1. V shed 7 bases and J 4 bases; nucleotides not matched to a gene: 6. Germline V lookup: CDR1 SGHAT, CDR2 FQNNGV. The CDR3 loop spans 14 amino acids. The CDR3 sequence is CASKGQGTGETQYF. In nucleotides, the CDR3 is TGTGCCAGCAAGGGACAGGGGACAGGAGAGACCCAGTACTTC.

In this sample, this clonotype turned up a few times. V gene TRBV7-2 combines with J gene TRBJ2-7, with 9 bases that match TRBD2. The CDR3 has 16 amino acids. Germline values: CDR1 SGHTA, CDR2 FQGNSA. V lost 3 bases to trimming and J lost 2 bases; unmatched junction nucleotides: 8. CDR3 sequence reads: CASSFSGGTFPYEQYF. For the CDR3, the DNA is TGTGCCAGCAGCTTTAGCGGGGGTACCTTCCCCTACGAGCAGTACTTC.

This chain connects TRBV5-1 to TRBJ1-6, with TRBD1 matching 9 bases. The CDR3 length is 14 residues. V gave up 3 bases and J gave up 9 bases; unmatched junction bases: 4. In germline, CDR1 is SGHRS, CDR2 YFSETQ. CDR3 sequence: CASSYGQGLSPLHF. CDR3 coding DNA: TGCGCCAGCAGCTACGGACAGGGGCTTTCACCCCTCCACTTT.

This clonotype was seen only a few times. The chain uses TRBV7-9 and TRBJ1-2, with D unresolved. Between the trimmed V and J ends, which lost 4 bases and 2 bases, there was a span of 5 bases. Germline-derived CDR1 and CDR2 are SEHNR and FQNEAQ (reference sequence). This CDR3 has 12 amino acids. The CDR3 here is CASSSVNYGYTF. In DNA, the CDR3 is TGTGCCAGCAGCTCCGTGAACTATGGCTACACCTTC.

There are a few counts of this clonotype. The CDR3 spells CASSQEGTGWSPLHF. The CDR3 DNA is TGCGCCAGCAGCCAAGAAGGGACAGGGTGGTCACCCCTCCACTTT. V is TRBV4-3 and J is TRBJ1-6, with TRBD1 identical over 9 bases. Per germline, CDR1 LGHNA and CDR2 YSLEER. The CDR3 contains 15 residues. V lost 0 bases and J lost 10; bases outside the gene matches: 4.

This clonotype was observed a few times. The chain has TRBV12-3 or TRBV12-4 and TRBJ2-6, with D perhaps TRBD2 (6 bases). Trimming removed 6 bases at V and 2 bases at J, with 11 bases between. This CDR3 region has 15 residues. The CDR3 sequence is CASSPGGTGANVLTF. The CDR3 region has the DNA TGTGCCAGCAGCCCCGGGGGAACTGGGGCCAACGTCCTGACTTTC.